This TCR beta chain was captured by sequencing in a study of blood T cell repertoires in COVID-19. Study-wide context: Specimens from acute and convalescent COVID-19 originated in the United States, Italy and Spain. The cDNA or gDNA used as material had been derived from T cells, B-cell-depleted T cells, or PBMCs.

The data were produced by immunoSEQ multiplex PCR, yet TCRdb's version contains in-frame clones alone and is incomplete. This sample has 150,000 to 200,000 clones, with approximately 81% found just once. Everyone who took part was 18 to 89 years old, and they came from about 25 US areas. Cohorts were determined from participant-reported clinical history. The J segment lost 8 bases and the V segment lost 1 base, leaving 7 bases of the junction unmatched. Germline CDR1 reads SQVTM; CDR2 reads ANQGSEA. This CDR3 region has 13 residues. The source material was PBMCs or T cells enriched from blood (not recorded which). The sequence came from a woman in her thirties or forties with acute COVID-19. V is TRBV29-1 and J is TRBJ1-2, with 7 bases lining up with TRBD1. CDR3 sequence: CSVEAGGISGYTF. CDR3 bases: TGCAGCGTTGAAGCAGGGGGGATTTCGGGCTACACCTTC.